This TCR beta chain was sequenced for a study of PD-L1 blockade in urothelial cancer. Study-wide background: From 0 to 3 prior chemotherapy regimens had been given to the patients. Blood analysis occurred 3 weeks (second dose) and 6 weeks after treatment start. General study points: Durable-benefit patients expanded tumor-associated blood clones more at 3 weeks.

Profiled with immunoSEQ multiplex PCR; TCRdb holds only in-frame clones, not every one. The table lists 35,000 to 45,000 clones, roughly 90% of them singletons. The time point is: pretreatment peripheral blood. CDR1 is DFQATT and CDR2 is SNEGSKA in the germline V gene (reference sequence). CDR3 size: 11 residues. Trimming took off 6 bases at V and 8 bases at J, with 10 bases between the two ends. About this clone itself: Its antigen is undetermined.

The source is a donor over 35 with urothelial cancer. The chain uses TRBV20-1 and TRBJ1-4, with D possibly being TRBD1 (5 bases). The sample in question was PBMCs, obtained around atezolizumab (anti-PD-L1) treatment. The chain's CDR3 is CSAETEEKLFF. CDR3 DNA sequence: TGCAGTGCCGAGACAGAAGAAAAACTGTTTTTT.